This TCR beta chain is from a study of T cell responses to AZD1222 COVID-19 vaccine. CDR3 length: 12 residues. With 5 bases removed from V and 7 bases from J, the gap between germline ends came to 11 bases. Assay: immunoSEQ multiplex PCR; the TCRdb copy retains only in-frame clones and omits some. Of 100,000 to 150,000 clones in the sample, roughly 91% were seen once. Specimen: peripheral blood, collected 28 days after the second AZD1222 dose. This rearrangement joins TRBV12-3 or TRBV12-4 to TRBJ1-1, with D possibly matching TRBD1 (5 bases). The sequence was collected from an adult who received the AZD1222 COVID-19 vaccine. CDR3 sequence reads: CASSPQGSEAFF. CDR3 bases: TGTGCCAGCAGTCCCCAGGGCAGTGAAGCTTTCTTT.